The 24 T cell receptor beta chains in this list originate from one sample, sequenced in a study of graft-versus-host responses after intestinal transplantation. Their antigens are not known. Clones were read by immunoSEQ multiplex PCR, and TCRdb kept only the in-frame ones, dropping some. This sample has around 110,000 clones, with 85% to 95% found just once. The material sequenced was unstimulated CD8+ T cells sorted from spleen or lymph node cells, taken before transplant. Source of these receptors: a human donor who was the organ donor for an intestinal transplant.

The rearrangement joins TRBV28 to TRBJ2-5, with unresolved D. Trimming removed 3 bases at V and 5 bases at J, with 10 bases between. Germline CDR1 reads MDHEN; CDR2 reads SYDVKM. The CDR3 has 13 residues. CDR3 nucleotide sequence: TGTGCCAGCAGTTTTAAGGCGGAGGAGACCCAGTACTTC. This codes for CASSFKAEETQYF.

The CDR3 DNA reads TGTGCCAGCAGTGAAGAGACTAGCGGACCATCCTACAATGAGCAGTTCTTC. Protein sequence: CASSEETSGPSYNEQFF. V gene TRBV6-1 combines with J gene TRBJ2-1; 9 bases are shared with TRBD2. Germline V gene lookup returns CDR1 MNHNS and CDR2 SASEGT. The CDR3 runs to 17 residues. The V gene end was trimmed by 1 base and the J gene end by 1 base; junction bases not matched to a gene: 5.

The J gene is TRBJ2-1, the V gene TRBV9; the D call may be TRBD1 or TRBD2 (5 bases each). CDR1 is SGDLS and CDR2 is YYNGEE in the germline V gene. The CDR3 sequence is 16 residues long. V was trimmed by 0 bases and J by 4 bases, leaving 14 bases between them. The DNA for the CDR3 is TGTGCCAGCAGCGTAGGGGACGTCTGGTTTTACAATGAGCAGTTCTTC. Protein: CASSVGDVWFYNEQFF. The variable domain in full, completed from reference TRBV9 and TRBJ2-1, reads DSGVTQTPKHLITATGQRVTLRCSPRSGDLSVYWYQQSLDQGLQFLIQYYNGEERAKGNILERFSAQQFPDLHSELNLSSLELGDSALYFCASSVGDVWFYNEQFFGPGTRLTVL.

V and J are TRBV11-2 and TRBJ2-7; 7 bases align to TRBD1. Losses at the gene ends were 4 bases for V and 1 base for J; bases not matched to a gene: 4. The CDR3 loop spans 14 amino acids. CDR1 is SGHAT and CDR2 is FQNNGV in the germline V gene. CDR3 nucleotides: TGTGCCAGCAGCTATCCGGGACAGTCCTACGAGCAGTACTTC. This codes for CASSYPGQSYEQYF.

This clone has only one observation. The V and J genes are TRBV27 and TRBJ1-1, with TRBD1 matching 7 bases. Germline lookup yields CDR1 MNHEY and CDR2 SMNVEV (reference sequence). This CDR3 has 14 residues. J gave up 7 bases and V 2 bases, and 7 bases lay outside the gene matches. The CDR3 DNA reads TGTGCCAGCAGTTTAGCTATGACAGGGAGTGAAGCTTTCTTT. Its protein is CASSLAMTGSEAFF.

This chain joins TRBV2 and TRBJ2-7; 7 positions match TRBD2. The ends lost 0 bases at V and 3 bases at J; junction bases unmatched: 5. Germline assignment: CDR1 SNHLY and CDR2 FYNNEI. The CDR3 contains 15 residues. The CDR3 region is CASSEAGGQSYEQYF. Written as DNA, the CDR3 is TGTGCCAGCAGTGAAGCGGGAGGGCAAAGCTACGAGCAGTACTTC.

This clone has only one observation. The CDR3 coding sequence is TGTGCCAGCAGCTTGGTGGGGAGAGACAATGAGCAGTTCTTC. It specifies CASSLVGRDNEQFF. V and J are TRBV5-6 and TRBJ2-1; TRBD2 is a possible D gene (5 bases). The CDR3 covers 14 residues. Trimming took 0 bases from V and 5 from J, leaving 9 bases between them. CDR1 and CDR2 from the germline V gene are SGHDT and YYEEEE.

V is TRBV7-9 and J is TRBJ2-1; 9 bases agree with TRBD1. Germline assignment: CDR1 SEHNR and CDR2 FQNEAQ (reference sequence). This CDR3 is built from 16 residues. J lost 2 bases, V lost 4 bases, and 6 bases had no gene match. CDR3 sequence (DNA): TGTGCCAGCAGCTCCTACAGGGGGCGTACCTACAATGAGCAGTTCTTC. This codes for CASSSYRGRTYNEQFF.

The J gene is TRBJ1-4, the V gene TRBV9; TRBD1 is a possible D gene (5 bases). Germline V lookup: CDR1 SGDLS, CDR2 YYNGEE. The CDR3 totals 13 residues. V gave up 0 bases and J gave up 5 bases, with 5 bases separating them. The CDR3 DNA sequence: TGTGCCAGCAGCGTAGGGACAAATGAAAAACTGTTTTTT. Amino acids: CASSVGTNEKLFF. The whole variable domain, remainder taken from reference TRBV9 and TRBJ1-4, is DSGVTQTPKHLITATGQRVTLRCSPRSGDLSVYWYQQSLDQGLQFLIQYYNGEERAKGNILERFSAQQFPDLHSELNLSSLELGDSALYFCASSVGTNEKLFFGSGTQLSVL.

This chain connects TRBV18 to TRBJ2-2; 8 nucleotides line up with TRBD1. This CDR3 has 16 amino acids. Germline-derived CDR1 and CDR2 are KGHSH and LQKENI. V was pared by 6 bases and J by 3 bases, with 9 bases of the junction left unmatched. This CDR3 reads CASSPTGTGYTGELFF. CDR3 nucleotide sequence: TGTGCCAGCTCGCCAACCGGGACAGGATACACCGGGGAGCTGTTTTTT. Looking up the rest from reference TRBV18 and TRBJ2-2 gives the full variable domain: NAGVMQNPRHLVRRRGQEARLRCSPMKGHSHVYWYRQLPEEGLKFMVYLQKENIIDESGMPKERFSAEFPKEGPSILRIQQVVRGDSAAYFCASSPTGTGYTGELFFGEGSRLTVL.

The chain joins TRBV9 to TRBJ2-1; D perhaps matches TRBD1 (5 bases). Trimming pared 1 base from V and 0 bases from J, leaving 11 bases between. The CDR3 is 16 residues long. CDR1 SGDLS and CDR2 YYNGEE come from the germline V gene. CDR3 DNA: TGTGCCAGCAGCGTACAGTGGGGCGGCTCCTACAATGAGCAGTTCTTC. Amino acids: CASSVQWGGSYNEQFF. Full variable domain (remainder filled in from reference TRBV9 and TRBJ2-1): DSGVTQTPKHLITATGQRVTLRCSPRSGDLSVYWYQQSLDQGLQFLIQYYNGEERAKGNILERFSAQQFPDLHSELNLSSLELGDSALYFCASSVQWGGSYNEQFFGPGTRLTVL.

The V call is TRBV28, the J call TRBJ1-4; no definite D call. The CDR3 extends over 14 amino acids. Germline CDR1 MDHEN, CDR2 SYDVKM. The germline V and J ends were trimmed by 6 bases and 5 bases, with 13 bases remaining between them. CDR3 loop: CASSRTDDNEKLFF. As DNA, the CDR3 is TGTGCCAGCAGCCGGACGGATGACAATGAAAAACTGTTTTTT.

The chain has TRBV20-1 and TRBJ2-7; a weak D match, TRBD2 (6 bases). Between the trimmed V and J ends, which lost 5 bases and 6 bases, there was a span of 11 bases. Germline CDR1 is DFQATT and CDR2 is SNEGSKA (reference sequence). The CDR3 runs 11 residues. The CDR3 spells CSAHQGGEQYF. DNA for the CDR3: TGCAGTGCTCATCAGGGAGGCGAGCAGTACTTC.

The chain employs TRBV6-5 and TRBJ2-7; D may be TRBD1 (6 bases). This CDR3 has 13 amino acids. Germline loops: CDR1 MNHEY, CDR2 SVGAGI. V dropped 8 bases and J dropped 0 bases, with 11 bases sitting between them. The CDR3 region is CASRQGSSYEQYF. DNA of the CDR3: TGTGCCAGCCGGCAGGGGAGCTCCTACGAGCAGTACTTC.

The chain carries TRBV7-8 and TRBJ1-2, with D possibly matching TRBD1 (6 bases). Germline values: CDR1 SGHVS, CDR2 FQNEAQ. CDR3 size: 14 residues. Trimming cost V 5 bases and J 5 bases, with 15 bases left between them. The CDR3 DNA reads as TGTGCCAGCAGCCCGTATACAAGGGGGTATGGCTACACCTTC. Protein product: CASSPYTRGYGYTF.

The chain has TRBV13 and TRBJ2-7, with 8 bases fitting TRBD2. Germline loops: CDR1 PRHDT, CDR2 FYEKMQ (reference sequence). The CDR3 is 13 residues long. The V and J ends lost 3 bases and 5 bases, in that order; junction bases with no gene match: 3. DNA of the CDR3: TGTGCCAGCAGCTTCGGACTAGCCGACGAGCAGTACTTC. It codes for CASSFGLADEQYF. Full variable domain (missing parts from reference TRBV13 and TRBJ2-7): AAGVIQSPRHLIKEKRETATLKCYPIPRHDTVYWYQQGPGQDPQFLISFYEKMQSDKGSIPDRFSAQQFSDYHSELNMSSLELGDSALYFCASSFGLADEQYFGPGTRLTVT.

This sequence joins TRBV5-4 and TRBJ2-5, with D tentatively TRBD2 (6 bases). The CDR3 spans 16 residues. V lost 1 base, J lost 1 base, and 14 bases lay in between. Looked up from germline, CDR1 is SGHNT and CDR2 is YYREEE (reference sequence). CDR3 sequence: CASSLYAGRGQETQYF. CDR3 sequence (DNA): TGTGCCAGCAGCTTGTACGCGGGAAGGGGCCAAGAGACCCAGTACTTC.

The chain uses TRBV7-8 and TRBJ2-1; D perhaps matches TRBD2 (5 bases). The V gene lost 0 bases and the J gene lost 6 bases, with 15 bases spanning the gap. Per the germline V gene, CDR1 is SGHVS and CDR2 is FQNEAQ. The CDR3 has 16 residues. Written as DNA, the CDR3 is TGTGCCAGCAGCTTAGCCTCTAGCTACAGAGCCAATGAGCAGTTCTTC. Its translation is CASSLASSYRANEQFF.

The chain combines TRBV2 with TRBJ2-7; D is unresolved. Trimming stripped 1 base from V and 2 bases from J, with 6 bases between. This CDR3 region has 13 residues. CDR1 is SNHLY, CDR2 FYNNEI, per germline. The CDR3 region is CASSEGLAYEQYF. DNA for the CDR3: TGTGCCAGCAGTGAAGGACTTGCCTACGAGCAGTACTTC.

This CDR3 is CASSQDLAELYNEQFF. The DNA of the CDR3 is TGCGCCAGCAGCCAAGATCTGGCGGAGCTCTACAATGAGCAGTTCTTC. V usage is TRBV4-1 and J usage is TRBJ2-1; no clear D. Trimming took off 0 bases at V and 3 bases at J, with 12 bases between the two ends. This CDR3 contains 16 residues. Germline CDR1 is MGHRA and CDR2 is YSYEKL.

The chain uses TRBV5-6 and TRBJ2-7, with TRBD1 identical over 7 bases. The CDR3 has 13 residues. Germline V gene data show CDR1 as SGHDT and CDR2 as YYEEEE. V lost 1 base, J lost 2 bases, and 0 bases stayed unmatched. This CDR3 is CASSLTGAYEQYF. CDR3 DNA sequence: TGTGCCAGCAGCTTGACAGGGGCCTACGAGCAGTACTTC.

V usage is TRBV4-1 and J usage is TRBJ1-2, with D unclear. The CDR3 is 15 amino acids. V was pared by 0 bases and J by 2 bases, with 10 bases between. Germline V gene data show CDR1 as MGHRA and CDR2 as YSYEKL. DNA for the CDR3: TGCGCCAGCAGCCAAGAATGGGCTCTCAACTATGGCTACACCTTC. Its protein product is CASSQEWALNYGYTF.

The CDR3 coding sequence is TGTGCCAGCACTCTTGAGGAGAACACTGAAGCTTTCTTT. Its protein product is CASTLEENTEAFF. The gene calls are TRBV28 and TRBJ1-1, with D hard to call. Trimming removed 7 bases at V and 1 base at J, with 10 bases between. The CDR3 totals 13 residues. The germline V gene has CDR1 MDHEN and CDR2 SYDVKM.

This CDR3 reads CASNGGHPEQYF. As DNA, the CDR3 is TGTGCCAGCAACGGGGGCCACCCCGAGCAGTACTTC. This chain uses TRBV5-6 with TRBJ2-7; D assignment may be TRBD1 or TRBD2 (6 bases each). CDR1 is SGHDT and CDR2 is YYEEEE in the germline V gene. V lost 6 bases and J 6 bases, leaving 13 bases between the germline ends. CDR3 length equals 12 residues.